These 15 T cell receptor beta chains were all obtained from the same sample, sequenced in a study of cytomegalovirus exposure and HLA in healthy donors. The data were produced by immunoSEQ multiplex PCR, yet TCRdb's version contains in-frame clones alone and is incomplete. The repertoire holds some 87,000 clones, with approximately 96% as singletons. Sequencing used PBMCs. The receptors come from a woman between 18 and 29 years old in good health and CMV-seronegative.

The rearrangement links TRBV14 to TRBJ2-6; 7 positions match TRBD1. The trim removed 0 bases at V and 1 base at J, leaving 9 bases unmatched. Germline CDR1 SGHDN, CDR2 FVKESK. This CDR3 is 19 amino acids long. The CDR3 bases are TGTGCCAGCAGCCAAGATCAGTGGACAGGACGATCTGGGGCCAACGTCCTGACTTTC. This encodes CASSQDQWTGRSGANVLTF. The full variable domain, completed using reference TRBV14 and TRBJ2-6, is EAGVTQFPSHSVIEKGQTVTLRCDPISGHDNLYWYRRVMGKEIKFLLHFVKESKQDESGMPNNRFLAERTGGTYSTLKVQPAELEDSGVYFCASSQDQWTGRSGANVLTFGAGSRLTVL.

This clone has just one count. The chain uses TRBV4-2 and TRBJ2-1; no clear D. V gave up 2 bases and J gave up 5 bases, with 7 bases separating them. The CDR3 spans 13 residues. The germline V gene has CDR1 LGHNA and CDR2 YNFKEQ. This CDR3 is CASSQRDNNEQFF. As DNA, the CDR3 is TGTGCCAGCAGCCAAAGAGACAACAATGAGCAGTTCTTC.

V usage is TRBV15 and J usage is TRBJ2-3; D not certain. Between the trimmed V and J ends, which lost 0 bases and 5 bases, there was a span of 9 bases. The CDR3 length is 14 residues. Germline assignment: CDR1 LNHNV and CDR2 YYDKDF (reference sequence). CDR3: CATSRDEVQDTQYF. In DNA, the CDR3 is TGTGCCACCAGCAGAGATGAGGTGCAAGATACGCAGTATTTT.

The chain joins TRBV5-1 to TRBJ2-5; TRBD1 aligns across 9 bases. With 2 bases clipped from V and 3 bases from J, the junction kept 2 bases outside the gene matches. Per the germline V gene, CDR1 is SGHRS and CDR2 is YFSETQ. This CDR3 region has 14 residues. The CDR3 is CASSFWTGEETQYF. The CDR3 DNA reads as TGCGCCAGCAGCTTCTGGACAGGGGAAGAGACCCAGTACTTC. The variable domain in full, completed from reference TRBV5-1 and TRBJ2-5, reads KAGVTQTPRYLIKTRGQQVTLSCSPISGHRSVSWYQQTPGQGLQFLFEYFSETQRNKGNFPGRFSGRQFSNSRSEMNVSTLELGDSALYLCASSFWTGEETQYFGPGTRLLVL.

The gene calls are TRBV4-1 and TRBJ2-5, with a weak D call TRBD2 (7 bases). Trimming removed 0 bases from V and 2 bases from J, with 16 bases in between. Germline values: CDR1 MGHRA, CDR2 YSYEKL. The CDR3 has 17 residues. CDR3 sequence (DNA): TGCGCCAGCAGCCAAGATGGGCAGGGAGGGGGACAAGAGACCCAGTACTTC. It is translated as CASSQDGQGGGQETQYF.

The CDR3 here is CASSFSSVNTGELFF. The CDR3 DNA reads as TGTGCCAGCAGTTTTTCATCAGTGAACACCGGGGAGCTGTTTTTT. V usage is TRBV27 and J usage is TRBJ2-2; D not certain. Trimming shortened V by 3 bases and J by 1 base, and 9 bases separated the two germline ends. The CDR3 loop spans 15 amino acids. Germline V CDR1 and CDR2: MNHEY, SMNVEV (reference sequence).

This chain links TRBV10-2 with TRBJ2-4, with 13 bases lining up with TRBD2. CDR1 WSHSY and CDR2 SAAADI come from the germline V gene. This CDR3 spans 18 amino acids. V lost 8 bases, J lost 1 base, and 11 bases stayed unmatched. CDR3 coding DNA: TGCGCCAGCGCGACCGGGGGACTAGCGGGATGGGCCAAAAACATTCAGTACTTC. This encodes CASATGGLAGWAKNIQYF.

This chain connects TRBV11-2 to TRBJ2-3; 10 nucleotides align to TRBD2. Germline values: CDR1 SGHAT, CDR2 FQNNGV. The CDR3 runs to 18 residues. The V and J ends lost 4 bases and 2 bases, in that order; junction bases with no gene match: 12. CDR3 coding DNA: TGTGCCAGCAGCTATCGAAGGACTAGCGGAAGTGACACAGATACGCAGTATTTT. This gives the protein CASSYRRTSGSDTDTQYF.

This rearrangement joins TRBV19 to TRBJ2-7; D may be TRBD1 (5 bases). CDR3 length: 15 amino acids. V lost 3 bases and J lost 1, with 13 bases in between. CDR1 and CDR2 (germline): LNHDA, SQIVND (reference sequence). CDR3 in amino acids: CASSITWTSSYEQYF. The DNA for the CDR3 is TGTGCCAGTAGTATCACGTGGACATCGTCCTACGAGCAGTACTTC.

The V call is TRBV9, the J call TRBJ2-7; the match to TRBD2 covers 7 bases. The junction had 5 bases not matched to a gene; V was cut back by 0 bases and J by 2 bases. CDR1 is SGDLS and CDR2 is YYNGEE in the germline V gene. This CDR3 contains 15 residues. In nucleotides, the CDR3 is TGTGCCAGCAGCGTAGACGGGAGGACTCCCTACGAGCAGTACTTC. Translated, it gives CASSVDGRTPYEQYF.

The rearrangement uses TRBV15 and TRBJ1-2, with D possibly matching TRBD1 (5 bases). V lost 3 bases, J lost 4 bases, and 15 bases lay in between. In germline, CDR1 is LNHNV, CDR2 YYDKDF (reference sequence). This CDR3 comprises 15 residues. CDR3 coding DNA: TGTGCCACCAGCAGTCTACAAGGGGCCATCTATGGCTACACCTTC. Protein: CATSSLQGAIYGYTF.

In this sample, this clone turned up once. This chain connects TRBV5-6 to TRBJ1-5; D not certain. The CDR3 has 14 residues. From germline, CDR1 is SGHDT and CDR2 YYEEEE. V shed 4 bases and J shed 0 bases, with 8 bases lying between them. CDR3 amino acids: CASSTGYSNQPQHF. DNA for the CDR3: TGTGCCAGCAGCACGGGATATAGCAATCAGCCCCAGCATTTT.

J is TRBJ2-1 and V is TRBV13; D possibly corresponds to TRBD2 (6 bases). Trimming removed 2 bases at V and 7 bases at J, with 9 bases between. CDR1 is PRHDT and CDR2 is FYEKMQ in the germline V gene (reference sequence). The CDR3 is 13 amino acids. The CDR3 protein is CASSLLSGNEQFF. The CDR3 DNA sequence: TGTGCCAGCAGCTTACTTAGCGGAAATGAGCAGTTCTTC.

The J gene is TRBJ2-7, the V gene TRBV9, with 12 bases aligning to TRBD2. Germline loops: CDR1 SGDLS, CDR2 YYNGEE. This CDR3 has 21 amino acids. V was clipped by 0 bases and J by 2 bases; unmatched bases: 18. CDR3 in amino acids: CASSVGGSSGRAGVTAYEQYF. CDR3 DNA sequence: TGTGCCAGCAGCGTAGGCGGGTCTAGCGGGAGGGCCGGGGTTACAGCCTACGAGCAGTACTTC. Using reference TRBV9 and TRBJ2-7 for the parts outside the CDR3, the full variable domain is DSGVTQTPKHLITATGQRVTLRCSPRSGDLSVYWYQQSLDQGLQFLIQYYNGEERAKGNILERFSAQQFPDLHSELNLSSLELGDSALYFCASSVGGSSGRAGVTAYEQYFGPGTRLTVT.

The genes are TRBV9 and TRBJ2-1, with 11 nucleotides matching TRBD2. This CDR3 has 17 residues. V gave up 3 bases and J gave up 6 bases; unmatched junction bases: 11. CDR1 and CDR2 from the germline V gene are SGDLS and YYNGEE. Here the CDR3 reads CASSAFSGLAGLNEQFF. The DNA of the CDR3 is TGTGCCAGCAGCGCCTTTTCCGGACTAGCGGGCCTCAATGAGCAGTTCTTC.